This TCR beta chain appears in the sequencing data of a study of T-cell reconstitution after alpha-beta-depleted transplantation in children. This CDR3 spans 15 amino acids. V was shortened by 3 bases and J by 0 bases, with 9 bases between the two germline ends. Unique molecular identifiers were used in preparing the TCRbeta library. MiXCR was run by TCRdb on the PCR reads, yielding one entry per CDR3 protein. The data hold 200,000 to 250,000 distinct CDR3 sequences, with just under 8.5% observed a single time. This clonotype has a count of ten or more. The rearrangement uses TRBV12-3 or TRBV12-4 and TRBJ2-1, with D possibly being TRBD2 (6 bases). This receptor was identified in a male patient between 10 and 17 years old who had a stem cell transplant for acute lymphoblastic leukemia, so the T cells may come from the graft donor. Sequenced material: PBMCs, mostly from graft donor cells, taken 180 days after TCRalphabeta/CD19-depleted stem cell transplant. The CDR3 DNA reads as TGTGCCAGCAGTTTGTCGCGGGGCTCCTACAATGAGCAGTTCTTC. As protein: CASSLSRGSYNEQFF.